The clone carrying this TCR beta chain showed up just a few times. CDR3 length: 17 amino acids. CDR1 is SGDLS, CDR2 YYNGEE, per germline. Trimming took 0 bases from V and 6 from J; bases not matched to a gene: 10. These data come from a study of T cells in Graves' hyperthyroidism and ophthalmopathy. There were TCR beta CDR3 regions amplified from RNA transcripts. HTBI primers were used for first-round RT-PCR of the TCR CDR3. Each CDR3 protein gets one entry after TCRdb re-called the multiplex PCR reads with MiXCR. The sample includes a few hundred thousand distinct CDR3 sequences, 15% to 18% of them seen just once.

The sample comprised blood. The rearrangement uses TRBV9 and TRBJ2-5; the match to TRBD2 covers 11 bases. The receptor comes from a woman aged 18-30 years with Graves' hyperthyroidism that later progressed to Graves' ophthalmopathy. This CDR3 is CASSVAMTSGIGKTQYF. The CDR3 DNA sequence: TGTGCCAGCAGCGTAGCCATGACTAGCGGGATTGGCAAGACCCAGTACTTC. The variable domain in full, with the rest retrieved from reference TRBV9 and TRBJ2-5, is DSGVTQTPKHLITATGQRVTLRCSPRSGDLSVYWYQQSLDQGLQFLIQYYNGEERAKGNILERFSAQQFPDLHSELNLSSLELGDSALYFCASSVAMTSGIGKTQYFGPGTRLLVL.